The 9 T cell receptor beta chains below all came from one sample that was sequenced in a study of liver allograft versus peripheral blood T cells. In the study overall: Recipients' peripheral blood T cell receptor repertoires were compared with those in transplanted livers.

TCRdb recomputed calls from the reads with MiXCR, one row per CDR3 protein. The sample records some 9,200 distinct CDR3 sequences, 20% to 30% being singletons. These receptors were collected from a human patient who had a liver transplant. Some of the T cells might come from the graft donor.

This clonotype is termed medium-sized. The chain is built from TRBV29-1 and TRBJ2-1; 9 bases are a match to TRBD1. The V segment lost 5 bases and the J segment 4 bases; nucleotides outside the gene matches: 15. The CDR3 sequence is 17 residues long. Germline CDR1 SQVTM, CDR2 ANQGSEA. Written as DNA, the CDR3 is TGCAGCGTTCCGGGACAGGGAAGCGGGATGGCGTACAATGAGCAGTTCTTC. Its protein is CSVPGQGSGMAYNEQFF.

This clonotype is medium-sized (0.01 to 0.1%) in the sample. This chain uses TRBV6-1 with TRBJ1-5, with a tentative D call TRBD1 (5 bases). The CDR3 sequence is 16 residues long. The V gene's germline CDR1 is MNHNS and CDR2 SASEGT. V was trimmed by 0 bases and J by 7 bases, leaving 16 bases between them. Here the CDR3 DNA reads TGTGCCAGCAGTGAAGCGGGCGCGGGGCTAGGACAGCCCCAGCATTTT. The encoded protein is CASSEAGAGLGQPQHF.

This chain links TRBV2 with TRBJ2-7, with 7 bases fitting TRBD1. Germline CDR1 is SNHLY and CDR2 is FYNNEI. V dropped 8 bases and J dropped 1; count of bases not matched to a gene: 17. The CDR3 totals 17 residues. CDR3 residues: CASGLTGSRRKSYEQYF. CDR3 DNA sequence: TGTGCCAGCGGACTGACAGGGTCAAGGAGAAAATCCTACGAGCAGTACTTC. Filled out from reference TRBV2 and TRBJ2-7, the complete variable domain reads EPEVTQTPSHQVTQMGQEVILRCVPISNHLYFYWYRQILGQKVEFLVSFYNNEISEKSEIFDDQFSVERPDGSNFTLKIRSTKLEDSAMYFCASGLTGSRRKSYEQYFGPGTRLTVT.

This clonotype showed up just a few times. The chain is built from TRBV18 and TRBJ1-1; TRBD1 is a possible D gene (5 bases). Germline V gives CDR1 KGHSH, CDR2 LQKENI. Trimming shortened V by 6 bases and J by 1 base, and 18 bases separated the two germline ends. This CDR3 has 16 residues. In DNA form, the CDR3 reads TGTGCCAGCTCGCTCTTAACCGGGACGGGGAACACTGAAGCTTTCTTT. Its translation is CASSLLTGTGNTEAFF.

By sample fraction, this clonotype is medium-sized. The chain links TRBV7-2 to TRBJ2-1; tentatively, D is TRBD2 (7 bases). The CDR3 runs 14 residues. From germline, CDR1 is SGHTA and CDR2 FQGNSA. Trimming shortened V by 0 bases and J by 9 bases, and 12 bases separated the two germline ends. The DNA of the CDR3 is TGTGCCAGCAGCTTAGCGGGGGGCGGGAGTGAGCAGTTCTTC. As protein: CASSLAGGGSEQFF.

This clonotype was observed at least ten times. The rearrangement uses TRBV5-5 and TRBJ1-6; D gene ambiguous. Germline V gene sequence: CDR1 SGHKS, CDR2 YYEKEE (reference sequence). The CDR3 totals 16 residues. V was pared by 4 bases and J by 0 bases, with 11 bases between. The CDR3 here is CASSIAWDSYNSPLHF. In DNA form, the CDR3 reads TGTGCCAGCAGCATCGCATGGGACTCCTATAATTCACCCCTCCACTTT.

This clonotype is medium-sized (0.01 to 0.1%) in the sample. V is TRBV6-2 or TRBV6-3 and J is TRBJ1-5, with D possibly being TRBD1 (6 bases). Deletions cut 2 bases from V and 6 bases from J, with 11 bases between. The CDR3 is 14 amino acids. Germline lookup yields CDR1 MNHEY and CDR2 SVGEGT. As DNA, the CDR3 is TGTGCCAGCAGTTACACAGGGTATATTCAGCCCCAGCATTTT. Amino acid sequence: CASSYTGYIQPQHF.

By sample fraction, this clonotype is medium-sized. This chain links TRBV6-5 with TRBJ1-6; 8 nucleotides line up with TRBD1. This CDR3 contains 16 residues. After removal of 2 bases from V and 7 bases from J, the junction contained 7 bases not matched to a gene. From germline, CDR1 is MNHEY and CDR2 SVGAGI. CDR3 region: CASSYPRGQGNSPLHF. As DNA, the CDR3 is TGTGCCAGCAGTTACCCCAGGGGGCAGGGAAATTCACCCCTCCACTTT.

This clonotype has ten or more counts. The chain combines TRBV7-2 with TRBJ2-3, with D maybe TRBD2 (7 bases). This CDR3 contains 15 residues. V was cut by 1 base and J by 3 bases, with 11 bases left in between. Germline assignment: CDR1 SGHTA and CDR2 FQGNSA. The CDR3 here is CASSLGGGLTDTQYF. The CDR3 DNA is TGTGCCAGCAGCTTAGGGGGGGGCCTGACAGATACGCAGTATTTT.